This T cell receptor beta chain stems from a study of blood T cell repertoires in COVID-19. The germline V gene has CDR1 MNHNS and CDR2 SASEGT. Trimming stripped 3 bases from V and 7 bases from J, with 7 bases between. This CDR3 region has 12 residues. Clones were read by immunoSEQ multiplex PCR, and TCRdb kept only the in-frame ones, dropping some. This table holds about 150,000 clones, around 82% found once. The chain couples TRBV6-1 to TRBJ1-5; no reliable D call. Sample: peripheral blood. This sequence was found in a woman aged 80 or over with active or convalescent COVID-19. The CDR3 DNA sequence: TGTGCCAGCAGTGATCCCGCGCAGCCCCAGCATTTT. It yields the protein CASSDPAQPQHF.